This T cell receptor (beta chain) stems from a study of PD-L1 blockade in urothelial cancer. Background on the study: Atezolizumab (1,200 mg intravenously every 3 weeks) began in the mid-2010s for patients. Patients' histories included 0 to 3 prior chemotherapy regimens.

Profiled with immunoSEQ multiplex PCR; TCRdb holds only in-frame clones, not every one. The table shows tens of thousands of clones, with around 84% occurring only once. Time point of the sample: pretreatment peripheral blood. This clonotype was obtained from a man aged 45 to 65 with urothelial cancer. The sequencing used PBMCs, collected around atezolizumab (anti-PD-L1) treatment.

CDR3 sequence reads: CSVDRVRGETQYF. CDR3 nucleotide sequence: TGCAGCGTTGACCGGGTCCGGGGAGAGACCCAGTACTTC. The chain is built from TRBV29-1 and TRBJ2-5; tentative D call: TRBD2 (5 bases). Germline CDR1 and CDR2: SQVTM and ANQGSEA. V was clipped by 3 bases and J by 4 bases, with 12 bases between them. The CDR3 is 13 amino acids.